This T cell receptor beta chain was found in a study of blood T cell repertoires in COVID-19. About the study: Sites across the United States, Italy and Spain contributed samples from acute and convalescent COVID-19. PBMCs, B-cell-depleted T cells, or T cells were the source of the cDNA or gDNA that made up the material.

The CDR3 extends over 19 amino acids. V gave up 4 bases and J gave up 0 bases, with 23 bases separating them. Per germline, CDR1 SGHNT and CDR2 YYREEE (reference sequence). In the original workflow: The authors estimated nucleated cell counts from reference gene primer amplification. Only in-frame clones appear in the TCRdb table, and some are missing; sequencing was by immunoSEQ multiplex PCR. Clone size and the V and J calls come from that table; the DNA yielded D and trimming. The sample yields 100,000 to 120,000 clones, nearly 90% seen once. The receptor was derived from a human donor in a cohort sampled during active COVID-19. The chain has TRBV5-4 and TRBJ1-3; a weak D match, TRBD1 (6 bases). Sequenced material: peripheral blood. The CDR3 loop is CASSIGRDKKSYSGNTIYF. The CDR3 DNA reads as TGTGCCAGCAGCATTGGGAGGGACAAGAAGAGCTACTCTGGAAACACCATATATTTT.